The present entry profiles one T cell receptor beta chain with its context. Its target antigen remains unknown. Per-nucleotide qualities are absent, and no much larger clonotype sits a single base away. The data belong to a study of cytomegalovirus exposure and HLA in healthy donors (dated by TCRdb to between 2016 and 2019). As for the study more broadly: In an earlier analysis of some 610 of the donors, about 270 Gb of sequence data and 90 million to 120 million unique TCR beta sequences from roughly 200 million T cells were reported. An early release covering approximately 600 HLA-typed donors comprised 250 to 350 gigabases of sequencing data and approximately 85 million unique TCR sequences. The genetic ancestry cluster associated with self-reported Caucasian donors included over 65% of the 398 genotyped donors. The study aimed to test whether cataloging public T cell receptors could reveal signatures of past pathogen exposure. The T cell repertoires of about 700 subjects were profiled by immunosequencing and related to cytomegalovirus serostatus. Besides the first cohort of hundreds of subjects, a separate validation cohort made up of 95 to 150 different subjects was used. To predict cytomegalovirus infection status, the study combined high-throughput TCR immunosequencing, statistical association of individual TCRs with disease status, and machine learning. To study patterns of TCR occurrence, a later analysis re-analyzed previously published TCR beta repertoires from several hundred donors and added high-resolution HLA genotyping. Rather than using new phenotypic data, the later analysis identified candidate immune exposures from TCR beta sequences and from how often those sequences occurred across donors. An earlier analysis of around 580 of the donors used high-throughput TCR beta sequencing to judge whether each TCR beta V gene segment behaved as functional or pseudogenic. Donor age, sex, ethnicity and CMV serostatus were collected together with the repertoire data. A later genetic analysis used genome-wide SNP genotypes for about 60% of the roughly 700 donors, treating that subset as a discovery cohort. Every repertoire in the discovery cohort had been generated on one and the same sequencing platform. HLA typing included class I and class II loci at four-digit resolution. The number of donors typed differed by locus, with roughly 620-640 for A, B, C, DRB1 and DQB1, about 500 for DQA1, 600 to 610 for DPA1, and around 430 for DPB1. Roughly 5 DR-DQ haplotypes were handled as single units for association and clustering, since linkage in the cohort was strong. Among some 400 genotyped donors of the cohort, an average of approximately 250,000 unique TCR beta nucleotide sequences were sequenced per donor, roughly 20% of them non-productive. Points the paper makes about the study in general: The authors suggested that the approach could potentially be extended to other disease states and immunological phenotypes. Most CMV-associated TCR beta chains appeared to be HLA-restricted in a later analysis, and the HLA associations seemed to be driven largely by CMV exposure. In this cohort, only TCR beta chains were sequenced, and detectable features were limited by the absence of alpha or paired-chain data. Presence/absence analyses assumed roughly uniform sequencing depth across donors, an assumption that may not hold. A later genetic analysis associated a missense DCLRE1C variant with V-gene and J-gene trimming of TCR beta chains, and an independent cohort replicated the association. Three of the identified cytomegalovirus-associated TCR beta chains were confirmed in vitro to be specific for cytomegalovirus antigens. In a later analysis, the rate of TCR association differed among HLA loci, with DRB1 alleles having the most associated TCRs and HLA-C alleles having the fewest. In a later genetic analysis, fewer N-insertions in productive TCRs were reported among donors in an Asian-associated ancestry cluster than the 666-donor mean. Correlated functional status among segregating V segments might reflect linkage disequilibrium, but an unknown experimental factor could not be ruled out. The classifier was reported to diagnose cytomegalovirus status with high specificity and sensitivity in both the original cohort and the validation cohort. In the study, approximately 160 TCR beta chains were listed as associated with cytomegalovirus. Because some donors lacked HLA typing at each locus, the association tests relied only on the typed subset. A cluster of highly shared sequence variants was judged likely to represent a technical artifact of the sequencing pipeline. Assigning TCR associations to individual alleles was difficult when HLA alleles, especially DR and DQ, strongly co-occurred. A further reported finding was that TCR beta sequences accurately predicted the HLA-A and HLA-B alleles for most subjects in the first cohort. At a false discovery rate of 0.05, a later analysis linked under 20,000 TCR beta sequences to specific HLA alleles. Across donors, most TCR sequences were observed very rarely, whereas some public TCRs were present in many individuals. For the cohort, immune exposure information was limited to CMV serostatus. Some IMGT-functional V segments, including TRBV6-2 and TRBV6-3, could not be distinguished by the 87-base-pair reads and were therefore excluded. A later analysis reported that several top co-occurrence clusters appeared linked to parvovirus B19, influenza, CMV and Epstein-Barr virus. In an earlier analysis of about 550 of the donors, most TCR beta V segments were observed in productive rearrangements about 87% or about 30% of the time, broadly matching IMGT annotations. Because counts were too low, around 18 rarely observed V segments, including chromosome 9 orphons, were left out of the earlier analysis of over 550 of the donors. In a later analysis, HLA-associated TCR beta chains showed more clonal expansion and lower generation probabilities than non-associated chains that were equally common.

Receptor amplification or capture employed the immunoSEQ multiplex PCR assay. For the multiplex PCR, a mixture combining 60 forward primers for TCR Vbeta segments and 13 reverse primers for TCR Jbeta segments was used. The CDR3 region of rearranged TCR beta genes was amplified from genomic DNA with a multiplex PCR assay. Amplified TCR beta libraries were sequenced as 87-base-pair reads on the Illumina HiSeq System. In the source study's methods: A later analysis counted some 74 million unique TCR beta chains across the 650 to 800 repertoires, and 10 million to 11 million of these chains were shared by at least two donors. A nearest-neighbor algorithm error-corrected the raw reads and collapsed the reads into unique sequences, merging closely related sequences to remove PCR and sequencing errors. CDR3 sequences were aligned to IMGT reference sequences to assign V, D and J gene segments. For a sequence to be retained, a match of at least six nucleotides to both a V gene segment and a J gene segment was required. Rearrangements were classified as productive when the CDR3 lacked stop codons and remained in frame with V and J, and all other rearrangements were classified as non-productive. CDR3 was defined by IMGT convention, running from the second conserved V-encoded cysteine to the conserved J-encoded phenylalanine. The earlier analysis of approximately 590 of the donors excluded any sequence lacking an unambiguous match to a single V gene segment. In an earlier analysis of some 590 of the donors, a V segment was called functional when productive rearrangements were above 56.7%, and segregating when the standard deviation between donors exceeded 5%. A statistical classification framework was built to diagnose cytomegalovirus status from the catalog of TCR beta chain sequences. A later analysis assigned V and J genes by comparing TCR nucleotide sequences with IMGT/GENE-DB human TR gene sequences. The TCRdist pipeline was used in a later analysis to assign CDR3 sequences and most-parsimonious VDJ recombination scenarios. A later analysis defined each TCR beta chain by its CDR3 amino acid sequence plus V-gene family, and excluded reads lacking a unique V-gene family. To address suspected cross-contamination and a sequencing artifact, a later analysis removed 592 highly shared, low-generation-probability nucleotide sequences. In a later analysis, a clonal expansion index for each public chain was calculated from normalized within-repertoire ranks of inferred template counts. A later analysis computed generation probabilities with a VDJ recombination model fitted to out-of-frame rearrangements, and checked the results against IGoR. A later analysis scored TCR-TCR, TCR-HLA and TCR-CMV co-occurrence with hypergeometric tests, applying a repertoire-size bias correction to TCR pairs. In a later analysis, false discovery rates were estimated by permuting HLA or CMV assignments 20 times. In a later analysis, co-occurring TCRs were grouped with DBSCAN, and TCRdist sequence similarity was added when clustering was performed within HLA-allele-positive subsets. For co-occurrence clustering, repertoires with fewer than 30,000 or more than 120,000 public chains were excluded, along with a handful of repertoires with anomalous nucleotide sharing. TCRdb provides this immuneACCESS table in a form limited to in-frame rearrangements. Some clones are lacking; in checked studies, under half of them reflect an unresolved V gene, and why the rest are absent is not known. V, J and clone size are taken as reported in that table, and D and trimming were inferred from the DNA itself. This sample gives 70,000 to 95,000 clones in total; 78% of them show up just once. The top ten clonotypes cover approximately 1.5% of the sample.

The V end gives up 5 bases and the J end 9 bases, leaving 13 bases in the junction not matched to a gene. Taken from cysteine to phenylalanine, the CDR3 has 14 residues. This entry keeps only the CDR3 DNA: 42 bases, framed from base 1. As encoded in the germline V gene, CDR1 is MDHEN while CDR2 is SYDVKM. In total, 500 to 700 healthy bone marrow donors made up the cohort. All cohort members were sampled while nominally healthy, although unrecorded immune exposures were likely present. The donor tested CMV seronegative and was one of the 352 seronegative cohort members. A peripheral blood sample was provided by each donor, and peripheral blood mononuclear cells were used for TCR beta sequencing. The Qiagen DNeasy Blood Extraction Kit was used to extract genomic DNA from the blood cell samples.

This sequence originates from a middle-aged man in good health and CMV-seronegative. Sequenced: PBMCs. Here the chain combines TRBV28 and TRBJ2-7, with 7 junctional bases fitting TRBD1. At the DNA level, the sequence is TGTGCCAGCAGTCCCGGACAGGCCTACGAACGGCAGTACTTC. Translation gives CASSPGQAYERQYF.